The rows below give T cell receptor beta chains drawn from one sample of a study of blood T cell repertoires in COVID-19. Sequenced by immunoSEQ multiplex PCR; TCRdb stores in-frame clones only, minus some. The data contain about 150,000 clones, around nine tenths of them singletons. The material sequenced was peripheral blood. These receptors came from a woman in her 70s with acute or convalescent COVID-19. CDR3s include the opening cysteine and the closing phenylalanine or tryptophan. The order of the fields is CDR3 protein, CDR3 DNA, clone size, D gene, J gene, V gene. The D gene is left open where the match is weak. Where a row states a size, it is once, few, many or the class of an expanded clone; other rows omit it.

CSVAKGQGYNEQFF | TGCAGCGTTGCCAAGGGACAGGGCTACAATGAGCAGTTCTTC | - | TRBD1 | TRBJ2-1 | TRBV29-1
CASSLADRRQGGEAFF | TGTGCCAGCAGCTTAGCGGATCGGAGGCAAGGAGGAGAAGCTTTCTTT | - | - | TRBJ1-1 | TRBV7-9
CAISGSTGGDSPLHF | TGTGCCATCAGTGGTTCTACAGGGGGCGATTCACCCCTCCACTTT | once | TRBD1 | TRBJ1-6 | TRBV10-3
CAISGQVNQPQHF | TGTGCCATCAGTGGTCAGGTGAATCAGCCCCAGCATTTT | - | - | TRBJ1-5 | TRBV10-3
CASSLVGDNRGLYGYTF | TGTGCCAGCAGCTTAGTTGGGGATAACAGGGGACTTTATGGCTACACCTTC | - | TRBD1 | TRBJ1-2 | TRBV11-2
CASSLSRGNTIYF | TGTGCCAGCAGTTTATCGCGCGGAAACACCATATATTTT | - | - | TRBJ1-3 | TRBV12-3/TRBV12-4
CASRSREQAFF | TGTGCCAGCAGAAGCCGGGAGCAAGCTTTCTTT | - | - | TRBJ1-1 | TRBV27
CASSLAQGNTEAFF | TGTGCCAGCAGTTTAGCACAGGGGAACACTGAAGCTTTCTTT | - | - | TRBJ1-1 | TRBV28
CASSSVHAPGTSYEQYF | TGTGCCAGCAGCTCCGTACATGCCCCCGGGACTTCCTACGAGCAGTACTTC | - | - | TRBJ2-7 | TRBV7-6
CASSLDVRTLNTEAFF | TGTGCCAGCAGCCTAGACGTTAGGACATTGAACACTGAAGCTTTCTTT | - | - | TRBJ1-1 | TRBV7-2
CAWSPNTVAGRLEQYF | TGTGCCTGGAGCCCCAACACGGTAGCGGGCCGGTTGGAGCAGTACTTC | - | TRBD2 | TRBJ2-7 | TRBV30
CATRPGINEKLFF | TGTGCCACCCGACCAGGGATTAATGAAAAACTGTTTTTT | few | - | TRBJ1-4 | TRBV6-5
CATSDAGQGDRQPQHF | TGTGCCACCAGTGACGCGGGACAGGGGGATAGGCAGCCCCAGCATTTT | - | TRBD1 | TRBJ1-5 | TRBV24-1
CASSGGGLFRASGELFF | TGTGCCAGCAGTGGAGGTGGACTGTTTAGGGCGTCCGGGGAGCTGTTTTTT | - | - | TRBJ2-2 | TRBV2
CASSQDQGLHGYTF | TGCGCCAGCAGCCAAGATCAGGGCCTCCATGGCTACACCTTC | - | - | TRBJ1-2 | TRBV4-1
CASSQDQAGAYEQYF | TGCGCCAGCAGCCAAGATCAAGCGGGGGCCTACGAGCAGTACTTC | - | TRBD2 | TRBJ2-7 | TRBV4-1
CASSPLGSLNTEAFF | TGTGCCAGCAGCCCCTTGGGCAGCCTGAACACTGAAGCTTTCTTT | - | - | TRBJ1-1 | TRBV6-5
CASSRDNSPLHF | TGCGCCAGCAGCAGAGATAATTCACCCCTCCACTTT | - | - | TRBJ1-6 | TRBV5-1
CASSARQGVVDEQFF | TGCGCCAGCAGTGCAAGACAGGGGGTCGTCGATGAGCAGTTCTTC | - | TRBD1 | TRBJ2-1 | TRBV10-1
CARSSARRGLQAFF | TGTGCCAGAAGCTCAGCTAGGAGGGGGCTCCAGGCTTTCTTT | - | TRBD1 | TRBJ1-1 | TRBV5-3
CASSSRDRAGGSFRNEQFF | TGTGCCAGCAGCTCCCGTGATAGGGCGGGGGGAAGTTTCCGCAATGAGCAGTTCTTC | - | TRBD2 | TRBJ2-1 | TRBV7-8
CASSETSGQETQYF | TGTGCCAGCAGTGAAACTAGCGGGCAAGAGACCCAGTACTTC | - | TRBD2 | TRBJ2-5 | TRBV2
CATEVPHGGQEKLFF | TGTGCCACCGAAGTCCCCCACGGTGGGCAGGAAAAACTGTTTTTT | - | - | TRBJ1-4 | TRBV28
CAISELKQGIGEQFF | TGTGCCATCAGTGAGTTAAAACAGGGGATAGGTGAGCAGTTCTTC | - | TRBD1 | TRBJ2-1 | TRBV10-3
CASSLVGSAGNTIYF | TGTGCCAGCAGTTTAGTAGGTAGCGCTGGAAACACCATATATTTT | - | - | TRBJ1-3 | TRBV27
CASSLRGTNQPQHF | TGTGCCAGCAGTTTAAGGGGCACCAATCAGCCCCAGCATTTT | - | - | TRBJ1-5 | TRBV27
CASSIRGYGYTF | TGTGCCAGCAGTATCAGGGGCTATGGCTACACCTTC | - | - | TRBJ1-2 | TRBV28
CASSGRGQRNTEAFF | TGTGCCAGCAGCGGTCGGGGTCAAAGAAACACTGAAGCTTTCTTT | - | - | TRBJ1-1 | TRBV21-1
CASSIGRGGRTDTQYF | TGTGCCAGTAGTATAGGGCGGGGGGGCCGCACAGATACGCAGTATTTT | - | TRBD2 | TRBJ2-3 | TRBV19
CASSQATSGGAQYF | TGTGCCAGCAGCCAAGCGACTAGCGGGGGGGCCCAGTATTTT | - | TRBD2 | TRBJ2-3 | TRBV3-1/TRBV3-2
CASSHVQGANYGYTF | TGCGCCAGCAGCCACGTACAGGGGGCCAACTATGGCTACACCTTC | - | TRBD1 | TRBJ1-2 | TRBV5-1
CATSRRVPNTGELFF | TGTGCCACCAGCCGCAGGGTTCCGAACACCGGGGAGCTGTTTTTT | - | - | TRBJ2-2 | TRBV24-1
CASSGSSGARYEQYF | TGTGCCAGCAGCGGATCTAGCGGGGCTCGGTACGAGCAGTACTTC | - | TRBD2 | TRBJ2-7 | TRBV7-9
CASSTRQGGYTF | TGTGCCAGCAGCACACGACAGGGAGGCTACACCTTC | once | TRBD1 | TRBJ1-2 | TRBV13
CASREQGADTEAFF | TGTGCCAGCAGGGAACAGGGGGCTGACACTGAAGCTTTCTTT | few | TRBD1 | TRBJ1-1 | TRBV2
CAISAGGVNTEAFF | TGTGCCATCAGTGCAGGGGGCGTGAACACTGAAGCTTTCTTT | - | TRBD1 | TRBJ1-1 | TRBV10-3
CASSPEGEGGYTF | TGCGCCAGCAGCCCGGAGGGGGAGGGTGGCTACACCTTC | - | - | TRBJ1-2 | TRBV5-1
CSVPNSGGAIDTQYF | TGCAGCGTCCCCAATAGCGGGGGGGCTATAGATACGCAGTATTTT | - | TRBD2 | TRBJ2-3 | TRBV29-1
CASSPPGQGNNEQFF | TGTGCCAGCTCACCCCCGGGACAGGGGAACAATGAGCAGTTCTTC | - | TRBD1 | TRBJ2-1 | TRBV18
CASRDTLYQPQHF | TGTGCCAGCAGGGACACCCTTTATCAGCCCCAGCATTTT | - | - | TRBJ1-5 | TRBV2
CASSLLGQVSSFGGYTF | TGTGCCAGCAGTTTATTGGGACAGGTCTCTTCCTTCGGTGGCTACACCTTC | - | TRBD1 | TRBJ1-2 | TRBV27
CASSSQGDNQPQHF | TGTGCCAGCTCATCACAGGGGGACAATCAGCCCCAGCATTTT | - | TRBD1 | TRBJ1-5 | TRBV18
CAWSANQGTFRNQPQHF | TGTGCCTGGAGTGCTAACCAGGGGACGTTCCGCAATCAGCCCCAGCATTTT | - | - | TRBJ1-5 | TRBV30
CASSLKLWRGENTGELFF | TGTGCCAGCAGCTTGAAACTCTGGCGGGGGGAGAACACCGGGGAGCTGTTTTTT | - | TRBD2 | TRBJ2-2 | TRBV5-6
CATNRVATNEKLFF | TGCGCCACCAACAGGGTTGCAACTAATGAAAAACTGTTTTTT | few | - | TRBJ1-4 | TRBV4-1
CASSGQPTGEAFF | TGTGCCAGCAGTGGTCAACCGACGGGTGAAGCTTTCTTT | - | - | TRBJ1-1 | TRBV9
CASINRGNSPLHF | TGTGCCAGCATAAACAGGGGAAATTCACCCCTCCACTTT | few | TRBD1 | TRBJ1-6 | TRBV6-5
CASSQDSPEAFF | TGCGCCAGCAGCCAAGATAGCCCCGAAGCTTTCTTT | few | - | TRBJ1-1 | TRBV4-1
CASSRSTASGGARTGELFF | TGTGCCAGCAGCCGGTCGACGGCGAGCGGGGGGGCGAGGACCGGGGAGCTGTTTTTT | - | TRBD2 | TRBJ2-2 | TRBV11-2
CASSLVPGETGANVLTF | TGTGCCAGCAGCTTAGTTCCAGGGGAGACTGGGGCCAACGTCCTGACTTTC | - | - | TRBJ2-6 | TRBV7-6
CASSPTGYGGYTF | TGTGCCAGCAGCCCGACAGGTTACGGAGGCTACACCTTC | few | - | TRBJ1-2 | TRBV7-9
CASSHGRVEAFF | TGTGCCAGCAGCCATGGGAGGGTTGAAGCTTTCTTT | once | - | TRBJ1-1 | TRBV25-1
CATSRDQFQGLRTEAFF | TGTGCCACCAGCAGAGATCAATTCCAGGGATTACGGACTGAAGCTTTCTTT | - | - | TRBJ1-1 | TRBV15
CASSPDRQGAINYGYTF | TGTGCCAGCTCACCCGATAGACAGGGGGCTATTAACTATGGCTACACCTTC | - | TRBD1 | TRBJ1-2 | TRBV18
CASSPGVGRGGNMDEQFF | TGTGCCAGCAGCCCGGGAGTGGGGCGGGGGGGAAATATGGATGAGCAGTTCTTC | - | TRBD2 | TRBJ2-1 | TRBV11-3
CASSPNPPGGVGDTQYF | TGTGCCAGTAGTCCCAACCCCCCAGGGGGCGTGGGAGATACGCAGTATTTT | - | TRBD1 | TRBJ2-3 | TRBV19
CASSFSQENTEAFF | TGTGCCAGCAGTTTCTCACAGGAGAACACTGAAGCTTTCTTT | - | - | TRBJ1-1 | TRBV6-5
CSVEEGKGTGELFF | TGCAGCGTTGAAGAGGGGAAGGGGACCGGGGAGCTGTTTTTT | many | - | TRBJ2-2 | TRBV29-1
CASSPSSVEQFF | TGTGCCAGCAGCCCCTCTAGCGTCGAGCAGTTCTTC | - | - | TRBJ2-1 | TRBV7-8
CASGRDSNSPLHF | TGTGCTAGTGGCCGGGACAGCAATTCACCCCTCCACTTT | - | TRBD1 | TRBJ1-6 | TRBV12-5